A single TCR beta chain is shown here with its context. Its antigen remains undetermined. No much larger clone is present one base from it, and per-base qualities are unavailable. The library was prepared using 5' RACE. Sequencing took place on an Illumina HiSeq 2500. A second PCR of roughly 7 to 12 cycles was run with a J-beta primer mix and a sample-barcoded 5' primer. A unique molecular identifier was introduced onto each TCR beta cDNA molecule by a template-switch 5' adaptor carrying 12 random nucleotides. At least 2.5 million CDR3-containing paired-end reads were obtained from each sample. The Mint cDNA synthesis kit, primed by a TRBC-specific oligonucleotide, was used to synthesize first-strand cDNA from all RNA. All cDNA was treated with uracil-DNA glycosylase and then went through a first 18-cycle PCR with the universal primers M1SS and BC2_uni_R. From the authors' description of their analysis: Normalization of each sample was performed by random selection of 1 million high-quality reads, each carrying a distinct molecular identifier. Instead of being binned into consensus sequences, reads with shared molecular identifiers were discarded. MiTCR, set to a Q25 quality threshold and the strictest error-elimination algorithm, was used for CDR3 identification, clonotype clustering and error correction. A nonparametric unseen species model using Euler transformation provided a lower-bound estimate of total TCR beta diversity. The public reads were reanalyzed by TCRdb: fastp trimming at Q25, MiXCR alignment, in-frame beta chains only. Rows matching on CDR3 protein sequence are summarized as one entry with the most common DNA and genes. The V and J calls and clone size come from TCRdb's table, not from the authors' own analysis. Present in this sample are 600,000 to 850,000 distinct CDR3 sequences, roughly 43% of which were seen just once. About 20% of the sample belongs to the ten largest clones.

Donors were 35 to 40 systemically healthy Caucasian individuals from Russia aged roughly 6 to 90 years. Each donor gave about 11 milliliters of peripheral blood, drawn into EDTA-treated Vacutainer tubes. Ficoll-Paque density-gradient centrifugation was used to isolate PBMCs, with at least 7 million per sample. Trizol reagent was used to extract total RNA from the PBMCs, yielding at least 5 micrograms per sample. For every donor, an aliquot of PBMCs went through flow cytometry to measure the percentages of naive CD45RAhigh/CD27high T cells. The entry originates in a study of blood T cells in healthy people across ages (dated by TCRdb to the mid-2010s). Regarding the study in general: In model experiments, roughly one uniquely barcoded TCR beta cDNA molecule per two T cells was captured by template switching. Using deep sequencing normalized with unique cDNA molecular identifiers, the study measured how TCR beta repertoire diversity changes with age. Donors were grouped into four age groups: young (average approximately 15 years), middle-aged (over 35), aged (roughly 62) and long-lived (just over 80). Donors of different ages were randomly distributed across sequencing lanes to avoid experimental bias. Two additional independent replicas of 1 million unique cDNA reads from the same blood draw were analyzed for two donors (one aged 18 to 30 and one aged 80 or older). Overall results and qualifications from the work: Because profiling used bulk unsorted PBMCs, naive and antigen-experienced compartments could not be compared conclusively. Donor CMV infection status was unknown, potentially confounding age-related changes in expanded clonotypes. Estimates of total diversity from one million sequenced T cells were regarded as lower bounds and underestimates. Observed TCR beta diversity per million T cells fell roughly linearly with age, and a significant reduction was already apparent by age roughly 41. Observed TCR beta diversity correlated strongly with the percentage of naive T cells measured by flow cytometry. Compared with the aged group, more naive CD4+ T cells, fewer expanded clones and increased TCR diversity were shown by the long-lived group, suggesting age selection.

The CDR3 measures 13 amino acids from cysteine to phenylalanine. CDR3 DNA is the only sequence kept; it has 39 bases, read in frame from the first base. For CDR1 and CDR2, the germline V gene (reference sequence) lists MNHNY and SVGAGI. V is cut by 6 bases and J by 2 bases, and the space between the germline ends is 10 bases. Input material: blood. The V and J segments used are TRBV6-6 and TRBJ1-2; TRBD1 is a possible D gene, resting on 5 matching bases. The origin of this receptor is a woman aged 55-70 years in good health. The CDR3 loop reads CASSADRNYGYTF. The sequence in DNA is TGTGCCAGCAGCGCAGACAGAAACTATGGCTACACCTTC.